A single sample gave rise to the 32 T cell receptor beta chains below, sequenced in a study of blood T cell repertoires in COVID-19. Measured with immunoSEQ multiplex PCR; TCRdb has only the in-frame clones, and not every one. The repertoire holds 200,000 or so clones, with 84% as singletons. Material for sequencing was peripheral blood. The source of these receptors is a man aged 25 to 45 with active or convalescent COVID-19.

The chain combines TRBV4-1 with TRBJ2-1, with 9 bases fitting TRBD2. CDR3 length: 17 residues. Losses at the gene ends were 0 bases for V and 5 bases for J; bases not matched to a gene: 8. From germline, CDR1 is MGHRA and CDR2 YSYEKL. The CDR3 region has the DNA TGCGCCAGCAGCCAAGAAAGGGCGGGGGGGCCCAACAATGAGCAGTTCTTC. This codes for CASSQERAGGPNNEQFF.

This clone occurred a few times. The chain combines TRBV6-4 with TRBJ2-2; no clear D. V was trimmed by 11 bases and J by 3 bases, leaving 10 bases between them. In germline, CDR1 is MRHNA, CDR2 SNTAGT. This CDR3 spans 12 amino acids. The CDR3: CAASSDTGELFF. The CDR3 coding sequence is TGTGCCGCGTCGTCTGACACCGGGGAGCTGTTTTTT.

The V and J genes are TRBV6-6 and TRBJ2-3, with TRBD1 matching 11 bases. After removal of 6 bases from V and 1 base from J, the junction contained 6 bases not matched to a gene. The CDR3 totals 16 residues. Germline loops: CDR1 MNHNY, CDR2 SVGAGI (reference sequence). As DNA, the CDR3 is TGTGCCAGCAGCCTCGGACAGGGGGCCGGCACAGATACGCAGTATTTT. This encodes CASSLGQGAGTDTQYF.

The chain is built from TRBV28 and TRBJ2-7; 9 bases align to TRBD1. Germline V gene sequence: CDR1 MDHEN, CDR2 SYDVKM. The CDR3 runs to 14 residues. J gave up 3 bases and V 5 bases, and 5 bases lay outside the gene matches. CDR3 sequence: CASSPGQGFYEQYV. The CDR3 coding sequence is TGTGCCAGCAGTCCAGGACAGGGGTTCTACGAGCAGTACGTC.

The CDR3 loop reads CASRPGGATNEKLFF. In DNA, the CDR3 is TGCGCCAGCAGACCCGGGGGGGCAACTAATGAAAAACTGTTTTTT. This chain joins TRBV5-1 and TRBJ1-4; tentatively, D is TRBD1 (5 bases). This CDR3 comprises 15 residues. V was clipped by 5 bases and J by 0 bases, with 11 bases between them. From germline, CDR1 is SGHRS and CDR2 YFSETQ.

The CDR3 bases are TGCGCCAGCAGCTTGGACGCCCATGGAGGGAATCAGCCCCAGCATTTT. It is translated as CASSLDAHGGNQPQHF. The chain links TRBV5-1 to TRBJ1-5; D call uncertain. Trimming took 0 bases from V and 4 from J, leaving 14 bases between them. This CDR3 is built from 16 residues. Germline-derived CDR1 and CDR2 are SGHRS and YFSETQ.

This clone was recorded a few times. The chain carries TRBV27 and TRBJ1-2; a weak D match, TRBD1 (5 bases). Germline loops: CDR1 MNHEY, CDR2 SMNVEV (reference sequence). Between the trimmed V and J ends, which lost 9 bases and 7 bases, there was a span of 21 bases. This CDR3 spans 14 amino acids. CDR3 sequence: CASQSRGSHSGYTF. As DNA, the CDR3 is TGTGCCAGTCAAAGCCGGGGGAGTCACTCTGGCTACACCTTC.

The chain combines TRBV5-1 with TRBJ1-4; the D gene is possibly TRBD1 (5 bases). From germline, CDR1 is SGHRS and CDR2 YFSETQ. Trimming cost V 4 bases and J 8 bases, with 21 bases left between them. CDR3 length equals 16 residues. The CDR3 DNA is TGCGCCAGCAGCCCGGACGCGGGACGGCCTACCGAAAAACTGTTTTTT. Its translation: CASSPDAGRPTEKLFF.

This chain uses TRBV29-1 with TRBJ1-4; D is undetermined. This CDR3 has 13 amino acids. Germline V gives CDR1 SQVTM, CDR2 ANQGSEA. Trimming pared 4 bases from V and 2 bases from J, leaving 8 bases between. The CDR3 DNA follows: TGCAGCGTTGCCCACTCCACTAATGAAAAACTGTTTTTT. This translates into CSVAHSTNEKLFF.

The chain joins TRBV11-2 to TRBJ1-1; D is unclear. CDR1 is SGHAT and CDR2 is FQNNGV in the germline V gene. The CDR3 loop spans 13 amino acids. Trimming shortened V by 3 bases and J by 8 bases, and 13 bases separated the two germline ends. The CDR3 DNA follows: TGTGCCAGCAGCTTCATTGGCCCAGTGGAAGCTTTCTTT. It is translated as CASSFIGPVEAFF. The full variable domain, its missing parts supplied by reference TRBV11-2 and TRBJ1-1, is EAGVAQSPRYKIIEKRQSVAFWCNPISGHATLYWYQQILGQGPKLLIQFQNNGVVDDSQLPKDRFSAERLKGVDSTLKIQPAKLEDSAVYLCASSFIGPVEAFFGQGTRLTVV.

This rearrangement joins TRBV6-1 to TRBJ2-4; TRBD2 matches 8 bases. This CDR3 has 16 amino acids. Germline V gene data show CDR1 as MNHNS and CDR2 as SASEGT. Trimming cost V 0 bases and J 2 bases; bases outside gene matches: 3. As DNA, the CDR3 is TGTGCCAGCAGTGAAGCGGGACTAGAATCCAAAAACATTCAGTACTTC. Protein: CASSEAGLESKNIQYF.

The chain employs TRBV10-2 and TRBJ1-1; D not certain. Looked up from germline, CDR1 is WSHSY and CDR2 is SAAADI. The CDR3 runs to 13 residues. The V end was cut by 3 bases, the J end by 6 bases, with 11 bases between. CDR3 in amino acids: CASSDLFRSEAFF. The DNA for the CDR3 is TGCGCCAGCAGTGACCTTTTCCGGTCTGAAGCTTTCTTT.

This chain joins TRBV28 and TRBJ1-2, with D perhaps TRBD1 (6 bases). Germline lookup yields CDR1 MDHEN and CDR2 SYDVKM. CDR3 length: 15 residues. V dropped 3 bases and J dropped 0 bases, with 11 bases sitting between them. The CDR3 here is CASSFPQGANYGYTF. The CDR3 DNA follows: TGTGCCAGCAGTTTCCCACAGGGAGCTAACTATGGCTACACCTTC.

This clone was seen many times. Other DNA sequences of this sample code for an identical CDR3. CDR3 sequence reads: CASSSQGYEQYV. In DNA, the CDR3 is TGTGCCAGCAGCTCCCAGGGGTACGAGCAGTACGTC. The chain combines TRBV5-4 with TRBJ2-7; tentatively, D is TRBD1 (6 bases). V was cut by 3 bases and J by 4 bases, with 8 bases left in between. The germline gives CDR1 SGHNT, CDR2 YYREEE (reference sequence). The CDR3 is made up of 12 amino acids.

The V and J genes are TRBV24-1 and TRBJ2-3; D call uncertain. Trimming left V 1 base short and J 2 bases short, with 6 bases between. CDR3 length: 14 residues. The germline gives CDR1 KGHDR, CDR2 SFDVKD. The CDR3 here is CATSDFPNTDTQYF. The CDR3 DNA is TGTGCCACCAGTGATTTCCCTAACACAGATACGCAGTATTTT.

V and J are TRBV9 and TRBJ2-3, with D tentatively TRBD1 (6 bases). Germline CDR1 reads SGDLS; CDR2 reads YYNGEE. V shed 0 bases and J shed 7 bases, with 21 bases lying between them. This CDR3 contains 17 residues. CDR3 bases: TGTGCCAGCAGCGTAGATTTCGGAAGTGGGCAGGGGAATACGCAGTATTTT. Residues: CASSVDFGSGQGNTQYF. Filled out from reference TRBV9 and TRBJ2-3, the complete variable domain reads DSGVTQTPKHLITATGQRVTLRCSPRSGDLSVYWYQQSLDQGLQFLIQYYNGEERAKGNILERFSAQQFPDLHSELNLSSLELGDSALYFCASSVDFGSGQGNTQYFGPGTRLTVL.

The CDR3 here is CASSPGGDTDTQYF. CDR3 bases: TGTGCCAGCAGTCCGGGGGGGGACACAGATACGCAGTATTTT. This rearrangement joins TRBV6-5 to TRBJ2-3; TRBD2 aligns across 8 bases. Germline-derived CDR1 and CDR2 are MNHEY and SVGAGI. The CDR3 extends over 14 amino acids. With 5 bases clipped from V and 2 bases from J, the junction kept 3 bases outside the gene matches.

The chain links TRBV7-2 to TRBJ2-7; 14 nucleotides agree with TRBD2. This CDR3 contains 19 residues. Germline CDR1 is SGHTA and CDR2 is FQGNSA. V lost 1 base and J lost 3; bases outside the gene matches: 11. The DNA of the CDR3 is TGTGCCAGCAGCTTAGGTCCCTCTCGGGGACTAGCGGGAGTCTACGAGCAGTACTTC. This encodes CASSLGPSRGLAGVYEQYF.

This chain uses TRBV5-1 with TRBJ2-2; TRBD2 might be the D (6 bases). Trimming shortened V by 3 bases and J by 1 base, and 10 bases separated the two germline ends. The germline CDR1 and CDR2 sequences are SGHRS and YFSETQ. The CDR3 is made up of 15 amino acids. CDR3: CASSSRDWNTGELFF. CDR3 nucleotides: TGCGCCAGCAGCTCACGGGACTGGAACACCGGGGAGCTGTTTTTT.

In DNA, the CDR3 is TGCGCCAGCAGCTTGGGGACAGGGCTTGCCTACGAGCAGTACGTC. Translation gives CASSLGTGLAYEQYV. The rearrangement joins TRBV5-1 to TRBJ2-7; 8 bases are shared with TRBD1. This CDR3 contains 15 residues. With 0 bases clipped from V and 2 bases from J, the junction kept 4 bases outside the gene matches. Germline V gene sequence: CDR1 SGHRS, CDR2 YFSETQ.

This rearrangement joins TRBV15 to TRBJ1-5; D is uncertain. From germline, CDR1 is LNHNV and CDR2 YYDKDF (reference sequence). The CDR3 has 14 amino acids. The germline V and J ends were trimmed by 1 base and 4 bases, with 8 bases remaining between them. CDR3 nucleotides: TGTGCCACCAGCAGAGTGGCGGAGAATCAGCCCCAGCATTTT. Translated, it gives CATSRVAENQPQHF.

The chain employs TRBV5-1 and TRBJ1-1, with a possible D match to TRBD1 (5 bases). In germline, CDR1 is SGHRS, CDR2 YFSETQ. V was cut by 4 bases and J by 1 base, with 11 bases left in between. The CDR3 length is 14 residues. CDR3: CASSITGQNTEAFF. Here the CDR3 DNA reads TGCGCCAGCAGCATCACTGGACAGAACACTGAAGCTTTCTTT.

The V gene is TRBV6-1, the J gene TRBJ1-6, with no clear D. The CDR3 is 14 amino acids. V was cut by 3 bases and J by 6 bases, with 9 bases left in between. The germline V gene encodes CDR1 MNHNS and CDR2 SASEGT. The CDR3 here is CASSDLSGNSPLHF. CDR3 nucleotide sequence: TGTGCCAGCAGTGACCTCTCGGGTAATTCACCCCTCCACTTT.

The rearrangement joins TRBV25-1 to TRBJ2-4, with 7 bases identical to TRBD1. From germline, CDR1 is MGHDK and CDR2 SYGVNS. The V segment lost 2 bases and the J segment 4 bases; nucleotides outside the gene matches: 5. The CDR3 is made up of 15 amino acids. CDR3 bases: TGTGCCAGCAGTGAAAGTGGCAGGGGGAAAAACATTCAGTACTTC. This sequence encodes CASSESGRGKNIQYF.

This sequence joins TRBV27 and TRBJ1-4; D possibly corresponds to TRBD1 (5 bases). The V end was cut by 2 bases, the J end by 8 bases, with 6 bases between. This CDR3 contains 12 residues. Germline assignment: CDR1 MNHEY and CDR2 SMNVEV (reference sequence). This CDR3 reads CASSLTGEKLFF. CDR3 nucleotide sequence: TGTGCCAGCAGTTTAACAGGAGAAAAACTGTTTTTT.

The chain joins TRBV19 to TRBJ1-2, with D uncertain. Between the trimmed V and J ends, which lost 1 base and 8 bases, there was a span of 11 bases. Germline CDR1 LNHDA, CDR2 SQIVND (reference sequence). This CDR3 spans 13 amino acids. DNA of the CDR3: TGTGCCAGTAGTATAGCCTATTCGGGGGGCTACACCTTC. Its protein is CASSIAYSGGYTF.

V is TRBV5-1 and J is TRBJ2-4; 10 bases map to TRBD1. This CDR3 has 16 residues. Germline assignment: CDR1 SGHRS and CDR2 YFSETQ. The V gene end was trimmed by 4 bases and the J gene end by 3 bases; junction bases not matched to a gene: 7. The CDR3 region is CASSDRQGAGKNIQYF. CDR3 bases: TGCGCCAGCAGCGACCGACAGGGGGCTGGCAAAAACATTCAGTACTTC.

This clone was seen more than once but under ten times. J is TRBJ1-2 and V is TRBV4-1; 7 bases line up with TRBD1. The V and J ends lost 0 bases and 3 bases, in that order; junction bases with no gene match: 4. Germline CDR1 is MGHRA and CDR2 is YSYEKL. The CDR3 spans 15 residues. This chain's CDR3 is CASSQDDREDYGYTF. As DNA, the CDR3 is TGCGCCAGCAGCCAAGACGACAGGGAAGACTATGGCTACACCTTC.

This clone was seen only once. V gene TRBV5-6 combines with J gene TRBJ2-1; D is undetermined. Germline CDR1 SGHDT, CDR2 YYEEEE. Trimming removed 0 bases at V and 9 bases at J, with 4 bases between. There are 11 residues in the CDR3. For the CDR3, the DNA is TGTGCCAGCAGCTTGGCAGGTGAGCAGTTCTTC. Protein product: CASSLAGEQFF.

This chain joins TRBV5-1 and TRBJ1-1; 8 nucleotides agree with TRBD1. The germline V gene encodes CDR1 SGHRS and CDR2 YFSETQ. The V segment lost 4 bases and the J segment 8 bases; nucleotides outside the gene matches: 7. The CDR3 is 13 amino acids. CDR3 in DNA: TGCGCCAGCAGCCCCCAGGGGGCTTCGGAAGCTTTCTTT. It is translated as CASSPQGASEAFF.

This clone has a single count. The V and J genes are TRBV7-6 and TRBJ2-1, with 8 bases fitting TRBD2. The CDR3 spans 17 residues. CDR1 and CDR2 (germline): SGHVS, FNYEAQ. J was trimmed by 4 bases and V by 5 bases; bases with no gene match: 13. The CDR3 bases are TGTGCCAGCAGCCTCGAATCCGGGGGACTAGGTTACAATGAGCAGTTCTTC. Translating gives CASSLESGGLGYNEQFF.

This rearrangement joins TRBV6-6 to TRBJ2-7; TRBD2 might be the D (6 bases). Germline loops: CDR1 MNHNY, CDR2 SVGAGI (reference sequence). Trimming took off 6 bases at V and 3 bases at J, with 12 bases between the two ends. The CDR3 extends over 13 amino acids. CDR3 sequence (DNA): TGTGCCAGCAGGGCGGGGCCCATCTACGAGCAGTACTTC. Its protein product is CASRAGPIYEQYF.